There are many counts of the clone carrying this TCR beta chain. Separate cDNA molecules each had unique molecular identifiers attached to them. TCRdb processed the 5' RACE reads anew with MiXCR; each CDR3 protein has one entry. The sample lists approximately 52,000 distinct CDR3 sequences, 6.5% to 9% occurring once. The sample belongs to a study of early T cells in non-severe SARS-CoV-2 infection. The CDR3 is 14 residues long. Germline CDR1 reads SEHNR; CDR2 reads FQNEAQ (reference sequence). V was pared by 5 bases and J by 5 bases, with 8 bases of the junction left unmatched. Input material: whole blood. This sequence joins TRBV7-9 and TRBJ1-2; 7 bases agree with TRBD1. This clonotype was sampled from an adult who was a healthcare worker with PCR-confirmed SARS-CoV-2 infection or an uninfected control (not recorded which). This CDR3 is CASSPLTGSYGYTF. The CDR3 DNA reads TGTGCCAGCAGCCCCTTGACAGGGTCTTATGGCTACACCTTC.